This T cell receptor (beta chain) was profiled in a study of shared clonotypes between healthy human individuals. Across the whole study: Per donor, three plates held CD4 naive cells, three held CD4 memory, two held CD8 naive and one held CD8 memory.

The donors, healthy adults who were HIV-negative, had experienced no recent acute infections or vaccinations. TCRdb's table, derived via immunoSEQ multiplex PCR, lists solely in-frame clones and lacks some. Here the sample spans roughly 1 million clones, around 74% being singletons. Germline CDR1 SGHKS, CDR2 YYEKEE (reference sequence). V was clipped by 3 bases and J by 5 bases, with 14 bases between them. The CDR3 length is 15 residues. The receptor's source is a man aged 18-30 years in good health. The chain links TRBV5-5 to TRBJ1-4, with D perhaps TRBD1 (5 bases). Sequenced: memory CD4+ T cells sorted from blood. Stated subset: CD45RA-negative fraction. The CDR3 loop reads CASSSLGGLNEKLFF. As DNA, the CDR3 is TGTGCCAGCAGCTCCCTGGGGGGGTTAAATGAAAAACTGTTTTTT.